This T cell receptor beta chain was captured by sequencing in a study of T-cell memory formation after mild COVID-19. Study at large: TCR clusters mostly belonged to single donors. Study-wide points: Still unconfirmed is whether the second-wave clones peaking on day 37 recognized SARS-CoV-2. Clones that contracted clustered mainly in CM and EM if CD4+ and in EMRA if CD8+.

CDR3 length: 15 amino acids. J lost 7 bases, V lost 5 bases, and 9 bases had no gene match. Germline V gives CDR1 ENHRY, CDR2 SYGVKD. This clonotype has a handful of counts. The antigen is unknown. 5'RACE with constant-segment primers built TCRalpha and TCRbeta cDNA libraries with UMIs. TCRdb independently ran MiXCR on the 5' RACE reads; one entry per CDR3 protein. The data show 470,000 or so distinct CDR3 sequences, 20% seen once. The chain joins TRBV10-3 to TRBJ2-1; 9 nucleotides match TRBD1. This receptor was identified in an adult woman who had mild COVID-19 (a few samples of this study predate the infection). Cell type and time point are not known. The sequenced material came from PBMCs or a T cell subset sorted from them (not recorded which). CDR3 region: CAISSTGQGGNEQFF. The CDR3, as DNA: TGTGCCATCAGTTCAACGGGACAGGGCGGGAATGAGCAGTTCTTC.